These 20 T cell receptor beta chains share one sample of origin, sequenced in a study of CD8+ T cells in alopecia areata. Reverse transcription of extracted RNA yielded cDNA, which provided the sequencing template. Libraries were prepared by immunoSEQ multiplex PCR; TCRdb keeps only in-frame clonotypes and omits some of them. The sample shows more than 95,000 clones, about three fifths of them seen only once. Treatment reported: oral pan-JAK inhibitor, 5-10 mg twice daily. Here the sequenced sample was CD8+ T cells sorted from blood, taken at week 4, from a patient treated with tofacitinib. The receptor source for this set is a human donor with alopecia areata.

The chain combines TRBV7-8 with TRBJ2-3; D gene uncertain. CDR3 length equals 14 residues. V was clipped by 3 bases and J by 1 base, with 8 bases between them. The germline CDR1 and CDR2 sequences are SGHVS and FQNEAQ. The DNA of the CDR3 is TGTGCCAGCAGCTTGATAGGTCGCACAGATACGCAGTATTTT. Amino acid sequence: CASSLIGRTDTQYF.

The chain employs TRBV7-2 and TRBJ2-1, with TRBD2 identical over 14 bases. Losses at the gene ends were 2 bases for V and 6 bases for J; bases not matched to a gene: 6. Germline lookup yields CDR1 SGHTA and CDR2 FQGNSA. The CDR3 is 17 residues long. Here the CDR3 reads CASSLSPGLAGANEQFF. Here the CDR3 DNA reads TGTGCCAGCAGCTTAAGCCCGGGACTAGCGGGGGCCAATGAGCAGTTCTTC. The variable domain in full, completed from reference TRBV7-2 and TRBJ2-1, reads GAGVSQSPSNKVTEKGKDVELRCDPISGHTALYWYRQSLGQGLEFLIYFQGNSAPDKSGLPSDRFSAERTGGSVSTLTIQRTQQEDSAVYLCASSLSPGLAGANEQFFGPGTRLTVL.

This chain links TRBV27 with TRBJ2-5; TRBD1 matches 7 bases. V shed 7 bases and J 5 bases; nucleotides not matched to a gene: 10. The CDR3 sequence is 14 residues long. Germline CDR1 and CDR2: MNHEY and SMNVEV (reference sequence). The CDR3 region is CASKDTGDRETQYF. The CDR3 DNA sequence: TGTGCCAGCAAAGACACAGGGGACCGGGAGACCCAGTACTTC.

This chain links TRBV27 with TRBJ1-5, with TRBD1 as a possible D gene (5 bases). The CDR3 is 14 residues long. V was trimmed by 6 bases and J by 7 bases, leaving 16 bases between them. Germline V gene data show CDR1 as MNHEY and CDR2 as SMNVEV (reference sequence). The DNA for the CDR3 is TGTGCCAGCAGACTCGGGGGGATCGGGCAGCCCCAGCATTTT. Translating gives CASRLGGIGQPQHF.

V usage is TRBV9 and J usage is TRBJ2-4; weak D call: TRBD2 (5 bases). The CDR3 loop spans 14 amino acids. Germline assignment: CDR1 SGDLS and CDR2 YYNGEE. Trimming removed 3 bases from V and 8 bases from J, with 15 bases in between. Written as DNA, the CDR3 is TGTGCCAGCAGCGGACCGGGTTTGGAGGACATTCAGTACTTC. This encodes CASSGPGLEDIQYF. The whole variable domain, remainder taken from reference TRBV9 and TRBJ2-4, is DSGVTQTPKHLITATGQRVTLRCSPRSGDLSVYWYQQSLDQGLQFLIQYYNGEERAKGNILERFSAQQFPDLHSELNLSSLELGDSALYFCASSGPGLEDIQYFGAGTRLSVL.

The genes are TRBV12-5 and TRBJ1-2; D gene unclear. Germline values: CDR1 LGHNT, CDR2 FRNRAP. V was shortened by 6 bases and J by 2 bases, with 10 bases between the two germline ends. The length of the CDR3 is 13 residues. For the CDR3, the DNA is TGTGCTAGTGGGATCGGGCTCAACTATGGCTACACCTTC. This encodes CASGIGLNYGYTF.

This chain connects TRBV30 to TRBJ1-5; D is undetermined. CDR3 length equals 11 residues. Germline assignment: CDR1 GTSNPN and CDR2 SVGIG (reference sequence). V shed 3 bases and J shed 9 bases, with 9 bases lying between them. The CDR3 loop reads CAWSFLGPQHF. Here the CDR3 DNA reads TGTGCCTGGAGCTTCCTCGGGCCCCAGCATTTT.

This clone appeared a few times. V and J are TRBV29-1 and TRBJ2-3; TRBD2 agrees at 9 bases. The CDR3 extends over 18 amino acids. Trimming cost V 0 bases and J 0 bases; bases outside gene matches: 10. Germline CDR1 reads SQVTM; CDR2 reads ANQGSEA. Written as DNA, the CDR3 is TGCAGCGTTGAAGATGGGCTGGCCGGGACTAGCAGCACAGATACGCAGTATTTT. Encoded protein: CSVEDGLAGTSSTDTQYF.

The chain joins TRBV29-1 to TRBJ2-5; maybe TRBD2 (6 bases). Germline-derived CDR1 and CDR2 are SQVTM and ANQGSEA. The CDR3 contains 15 residues. The V end was cut by 5 bases, the J end by 5 bases, with 21 bases between. CDR3 nucleotides: TGCAGCGTTCAAAAGGTGGAGGAGGAGGGTGAGACCCAGTACTTC. Its protein is CSVQKVEEEGETQYF.

This sequence joins TRBV30 and TRBJ2-1, with no clear D. From germline, CDR1 is GTSNPN and CDR2 SVGIG (reference sequence). Trimming removed 4 bases from V and 2 bases from J, with 12 bases in between. This CDR3 has 14 amino acids. The CDR3 reads CAWTSADPYNEQFF. Here the CDR3 DNA reads TGTGCCTGGACTTCGGCGGACCCCTACAATGAGCAGTTCTTC.

The chain has TRBV29-1 and TRBJ2-5; 10 bases line up with TRBD2. V trimming: 2 bases; J trimming: 1 base; junction bases outside the gene matches: 4. CDR1 and CDR2 (germline): SQVTM, ANQGSEA. This CDR3 comprises 15 residues. Written as DNA, the CDR3 is TGCAGCGTTGAACCTAGCGGGGGCCTCCAAGAGACCCAGTACTTC. The encoded protein is CSVEPSGGLQETQYF. The full variable domain, with the rest looked up from reference TRBV29-1 and TRBJ2-5, is SAVISQKPSRDICQRGTSLTIQCQVDSQVTMMFWYRQQPGQSLTLIATANQGSEATYESGFVIDKFPISRPNLTFSTLTVSNMSPEDSSIYLCSVEPSGGLQETQYFGPGTRLLVL.

V gene TRBV15 combines with J gene TRBJ2-7; 7 bases are a match to TRBD1. The CDR3 runs to 14 residues. Germline CDR1 reads LNHNV; CDR2 reads YYDKDF (reference sequence). The trim removed 5 bases at V and 2 bases at J, leaving 6 bases unmatched. The CDR3 loop is CATSGRDSAYEQYF. DNA of the CDR3: TGTGCCACCAGCGGTCGGGACAGTGCCTACGAGCAGTACTTC. Looking up the rest from reference TRBV15 and TRBJ2-7 gives the full variable domain: DAMVIQNPRYQVTQFGKPVTLSCSQTLNHNVMYWYQQKSSQAPKLLFHYYDKDFNNEADTPDNFQSRRPNTSFCFLDIRSPGLGDTAMYLCATSGRDSAYEQYFGPGTRLTVT.

In nucleotides, the CDR3 is TGTGCCTGGAGTGTTGGGTCTGCAACTAATGAAAAACTGTTTTTT. As protein: CAWSVGSATNEKLFF. The chain links TRBV30 to TRBJ1-4; D is unclear. CDR3 length: 15 amino acids. Germline V gene data show CDR1 as GTSNPN and CDR2 as SVGIG (reference sequence). Trimming removed 0 bases from V and 0 bases from J, with 8 bases in between. The entire variable domain, with the rest obtained from reference TRBV30 and TRBJ1-4, is as follows: SQTIHQWPATLVQPVGSPLSLECTVEGTSNPNLYWYRQAAGRGLQLLFYSVGIGQISSEVPQNLSASRPQDRQFILSSKKLLLSDSGFYLCAWSVGSATNEKLFFGSGTQLSVL.

This clone occurred once. V gene TRBV29-1 combines with J gene TRBJ2-7; D not certain. The CDR3 is 15 residues long. Trimming pared 3 bases from V and 2 bases from J, leaving 17 bases between. Per germline, CDR1 SQVTM and CDR2 ANQGSEA. CDR3: CSVDPGLNVPYEQYF. The CDR3 DNA reads TGCAGCGTTGACCCGGGCCTAAACGTACCCTACGAGCAGTACTTC.

The gene calls are TRBV29-1 and TRBJ1-2; a weak D match, TRBD1 (6 bases). Germline loops: CDR1 SQVTM, CDR2 ANQGSEA. This CDR3 contains 11 residues. The CDR3 DNA reads TGCGGCGGGCAGGGGAACTATGGCTACACCTTC. As protein: CGGQGNYGYTF.

This rearrangement joins TRBV7-6 to TRBJ2-1; the D gene is possibly TRBD1 (5 bases). Germline CDR1 and CDR2: SGHVS and FNYEAQ. This CDR3 has 14 residues. Trimming cost V 4 bases and J 4 bases, with 11 bases left between them. The CDR3 sequence: CASSSWAGYNEQFF. CDR3 DNA: TGTGCCAGCAGCTCCTGGGCAGGGTACAATGAGCAGTTCTTC.

J is TRBJ2-7 and V is TRBV30; D is ambiguous. CDR1 is GTSNPN, CDR2 SVGIG, per germline (reference sequence). This CDR3 contains 13 residues. Trimming removed 5 bases from V and 5 bases from J, with 16 bases in between. The CDR3 DNA follows: TGTGCCTGGGACCTCTCCTTCGGAAACGAGCAGTACTTC. The encoded protein is CAWDLSFGNEQYF.

CDR3 coding DNA: TGCGCCAGCAGCCAAGATAGGCAGGGCTCCTACGAGCAGTACTTC. Amino acid sequence: CASSQDRQGSYEQYF. The chain carries TRBV4-3 and TRBJ2-7; TRBD1 is a possible D gene (5 bases). CDR1 and CDR2 (germline): LGHNA, YSLEER. CDR3 length: 15 amino acids. With 0 bases removed from V and 0 bases from J, the gap between germline ends came to 9 bases.

The genes are TRBV29-1 and TRBJ2-3; D is possibly TRBD1 or TRBD2 (6 bases each). Germline assignment: CDR1 SQVTM and CDR2 ANQGSEA. This CDR3 has 15 residues. V was pared by 2 bases and J by 3 bases, with 15 bases between. This CDR3 is CSVESGAEGTDTQYF. As DNA, the CDR3 is TGCAGCGTTGAATCGGGGGCAGAGGGGACAGATACGCAGTATTTT.

This chain joins TRBV7-9 and TRBJ2-7; D is undetermined. Germline V gives CDR1 SEHNR, CDR2 FQNEAQ (reference sequence). This CDR3 is 10 amino acids long. V gave up 5 bases and J gave up 4 bases, with 3 bases separating them. The CDR3 reads CASSQYEQYF. The CDR3 nucleotides read TGTGCCAGCAGCCAGTACGAGCAGTACTTC.